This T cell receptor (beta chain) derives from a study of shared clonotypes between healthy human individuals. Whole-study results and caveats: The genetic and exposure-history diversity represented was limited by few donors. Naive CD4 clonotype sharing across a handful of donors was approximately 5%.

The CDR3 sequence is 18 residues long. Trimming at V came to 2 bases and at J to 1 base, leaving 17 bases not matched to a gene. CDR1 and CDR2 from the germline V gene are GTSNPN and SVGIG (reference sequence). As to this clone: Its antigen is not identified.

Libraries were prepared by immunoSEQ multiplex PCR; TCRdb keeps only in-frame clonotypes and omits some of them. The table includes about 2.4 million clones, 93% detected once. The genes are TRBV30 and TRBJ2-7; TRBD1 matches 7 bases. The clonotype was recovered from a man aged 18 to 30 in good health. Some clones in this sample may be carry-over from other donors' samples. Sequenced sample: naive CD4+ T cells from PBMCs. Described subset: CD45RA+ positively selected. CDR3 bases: TGTGCCTGGAGTCTCCCAGGGGGAGCCTTCCGACCTTCCTACGAGCAGTACTTC. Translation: CAWSLPGGAFRPSYEQYF.